Below, 13 T cell receptor beta chains from the same sample are listed, as sequenced in a study of blood T cell repertoires in COVID-19. Sequencing was performed with immunoSEQ multiplex PCR; in TCRdb, only in-frame clones are kept and a portion is missing. This table holds 23,000 or so clones, roughly 84% found once. The material sequenced was peripheral blood. Source of these receptors: a man aged 50 or older with active COVID-19.

This clone appeared once. This chain links TRBV27 with TRBJ1-2, with D perhaps matching TRBD1 (6 bases). Germline CDR1 is MNHEY and CDR2 is SMNVEV (reference sequence). The V end was cut by 3 bases, the J end by 4 bases, with 9 bases between. The CDR3 contains 13 residues. Written as DNA, the CDR3 is TGTGCCAGCAGTTTCGACAGGTCCTATGGCTACACCTTC. This sequence encodes CASSFDRSYGYTF.

The V and J genes are TRBV6-5 and TRBJ2-7, with 10 bases identical to TRBD2. The CDR3 sequence is 14 residues long. Germline assignment: CDR1 MNHEY and CDR2 SVGAGI. Trimming took 7 bases from V and 3 from J; bases not matched to a gene: 6. The CDR3 DNA follows: TGTGCCAGCACTGGGGCTAGCGGGGGCTACGAGCAGTACTTC. Translating gives CASTGASGGYEQYF.

This chain uses TRBV2 with TRBJ2-3; TRBD2 matches at 13 bases. Trimming cost V 6 bases and J 4 bases; bases outside gene matches: 7. Germline CDR1 SNHLY, CDR2 FYNNEI. This CDR3 spans 16 amino acids. This CDR3 is CASRMTSGGLPDTQYF. CDR3 nucleotide sequence: TGTGCCAGCAGGATGACTAGCGGGGGGCTCCCAGATACGCAGTATTTT.

V is TRBV4-2 and J is TRBJ2-1; 8 positions match TRBD2. The germline V gene encodes CDR1 LGHNA and CDR2 YNFKEQ. There are 16 residues in the CDR3. V shed 4 bases and J 2 bases; nucleotides not matched to a gene: 7. CDR3 in DNA: TGTGCCAGCAGCCGCCCGGCGGGGGGTCCCTACAATGAGCAGTTCTTC. Translating gives CASSRPAGGPYNEQFF.

This rearrangement joins TRBV7-8 to TRBJ2-2; 11 nucleotides line up with TRBD1. The ends lost 6 bases at V and 7 bases at J; junction bases unmatched: 7. The CDR3 loop spans 15 amino acids. Germline V CDR1 and CDR2: SGHVS, FQNEAQ. The CDR3 protein is CASRAGTGGFGELFF. CDR3 DNA: TGTGCCAGCAGGGCCGGGACAGGGGGGTTCGGGGAGCTGTTTTTT. The full variable domain, completed using reference TRBV7-8 and TRBJ2-2, is GAGVSQSPRYKVAKRGQDVALRCDPISGHVSLFWYQQALGQGPEFLTYFQNEAQLDKSGLPSDRFFAERPEGSVSTLKIQRTQQEDSAVYLCASRAGTGGFGELFFGEGSRLTVL.

The genes are TRBV4-1 and TRBJ2-5, with 10 nucleotides matching TRBD1. CDR3 size: 16 residues. CDR1 is MGHRA, CDR2 YSYEKL, per germline. V lost 3 bases to trimming and J lost 1 base; unmatched junction nucleotides: 5. CDR3 protein: CASSQGTGVIQETQYF. DNA of the CDR3: TGCGCCAGCAGCCAGGGGACAGGGGTGATCCAAGAGACCCAGTACTTC.

The chain employs TRBV6-5 and TRBJ1-5; D is possibly TRBD1 (5 bases). V was cut by 8 bases and J by 3 bases, with 17 bases left in between. CDR3 length equals 15 residues. Per the germline V gene, CDR1 is MNHEY and CDR2 is SVGAGI. Here the CDR3 DNA reads TGTGCCAGCGGCAAATCGCAGGGTCACAATCAGCCCCAGCATTTT. This translates into CASGKSQGHNQPQHF.

This chain links TRBV30 with TRBJ1-5; a possible D gene is TRBD1 (6 bases). The CDR3 extends over 15 amino acids. Germline assignment: CDR1 GTSNPN and CDR2 SVGIG (reference sequence). Trimming cost V 0 bases and J 0 bases, with 9 bases left between them. The chain's CDR3 is CAWSVGGDSNQPQHF. CDR3 nucleotide sequence: TGTGCCTGGAGTGTAGGGGGGGATAGCAATCAGCCCCAGCATTTT.

The chain carries TRBV29-1 and TRBJ2-1; D is unclear. The CDR3 loop spans 12 amino acids. The V gene's germline CDR1 is SQVTM and CDR2 ANQGSEA. Trimming removed 6 bases at V and 4 bases at J, with 10 bases between. The CDR3 DNA follows: TGCAGCGTCTTGGAGACTTACAATGAGCAGTTCTTC. This codes for CSVLETYNEQFF.

The V and J genes are TRBV5-1 and TRBJ2-3; D is perhaps TRBD1 (5 bases). V lost 0 bases and J lost 11, with 10 bases in between. This CDR3 contains 12 residues. Germline assignment: CDR1 SGHRS and CDR2 YFSETQ. The CDR3 protein is CASSLGQGGQYF. DNA of the CDR3: TGCGCCAGCAGCTTGGGGCAGGGTGGGCAGTATTTT.

The chain uses TRBV18 and TRBJ2-2; 8 positions match TRBD1. J lost 6 bases, V lost 4 bases, and 7 bases had no gene match. CDR1 and CDR2 (germline): KGHSH, LQKENI. The CDR3 runs 15 residues. For the CDR3, the DNA is TGTGCCAGCTCACTCTCTGGACAGGGTGCCGGGGAGCTGTTTTTT. Residues: CASSLSGQGAGELFF.

DNA of the CDR3: TGTGCCACCAGCGGGAAGACAGGGGTCAATCAGCCCCAGCATTTT. Residues: CATSGKTGVNQPQHF. V is TRBV24-1 and J is TRBJ1-5, with TRBD1 matching over 8 bases. V was clipped by 7 bases and J by 3 bases; unmatched bases: 7. This CDR3 spans 15 amino acids. Germline V CDR1 and CDR2: KGHDR, SFDVKD.

The genes are TRBV7-2 and TRBJ2-3, with 7 bases that match TRBD1. Germline CDR1 and CDR2: SGHTA and FQGNSA. V was pared by 6 bases and J by 3 bases, with 12 bases of the junction left unmatched. This CDR3 contains 16 residues. The CDR3 protein is CASRSRRQGRTDTQYF. As DNA, the CDR3 is TGTGCCAGCAGGTCTCGACGACAGGGAAGGACAGATACGCAGTATTTT. Combining the CDR3 with reference TRBV7-2 and TRBJ2-3 gives the whole variable domain GAGVSQSPSNKVTEKGKDVELRCDPISGHTALYWYRQSLGQGLEFLIYFQGNSAPDKSGLPSDRFSAERTGGSVSTLTIQRTQQEDSAVYLCASRSRRQGRTDTQYFGPGTRLTVL.